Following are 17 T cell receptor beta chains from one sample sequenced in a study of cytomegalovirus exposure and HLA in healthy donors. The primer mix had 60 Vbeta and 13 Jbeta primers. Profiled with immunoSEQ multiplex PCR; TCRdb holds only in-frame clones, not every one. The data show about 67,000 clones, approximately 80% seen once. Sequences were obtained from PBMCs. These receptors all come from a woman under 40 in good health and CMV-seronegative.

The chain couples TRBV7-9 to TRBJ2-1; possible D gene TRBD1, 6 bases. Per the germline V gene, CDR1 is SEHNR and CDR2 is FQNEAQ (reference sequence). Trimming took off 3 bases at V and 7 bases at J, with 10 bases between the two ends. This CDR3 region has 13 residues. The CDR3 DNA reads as TGTGCCAGCAGCTTGAACAGGGATAATGAGCAGTTCTTC. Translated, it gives CASSLNRDNEQFF.

The CDR3 protein is CASSVRDRPSGNTIYF. In nucleotides, the CDR3 is TGTGCCAGCAGCGTCCGGGACAGACCCTCTGGAAACACCATATATTTT. The chain recombines TRBV7-8 with TRBJ1-3; the match to TRBD1 covers 7 bases. This CDR3 has 16 amino acids. Germline assignment: CDR1 SGHVS and CDR2 FQNEAQ. The ends lost 5 bases at V and 0 bases at J; junction bases unmatched: 7.

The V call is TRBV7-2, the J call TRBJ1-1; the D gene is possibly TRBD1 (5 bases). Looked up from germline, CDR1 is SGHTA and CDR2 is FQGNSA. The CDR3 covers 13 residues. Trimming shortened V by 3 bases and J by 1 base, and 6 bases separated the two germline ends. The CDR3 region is CASSFGGNTEAFF. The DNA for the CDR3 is TGTGCCAGCAGCTTCGGGGGGAACACTGAAGCTTTCTTT.

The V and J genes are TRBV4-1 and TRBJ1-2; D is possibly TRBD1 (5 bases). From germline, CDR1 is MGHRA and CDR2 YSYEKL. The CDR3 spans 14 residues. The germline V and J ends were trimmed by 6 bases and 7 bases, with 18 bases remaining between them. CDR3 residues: CASRQTGRSLGYTF. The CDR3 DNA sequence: TGCGCCAGCAGACAAACAGGCCGGTCCCTTGGCTACACCTTC.

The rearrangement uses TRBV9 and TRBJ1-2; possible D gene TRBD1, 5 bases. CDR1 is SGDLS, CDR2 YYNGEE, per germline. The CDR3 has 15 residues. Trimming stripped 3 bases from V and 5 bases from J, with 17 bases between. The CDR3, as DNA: TGTGCCAGCAGCGCGGCCGGGGGTGGCGTTTATGGCTACACCTTC. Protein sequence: CASSAAGGGVYGYTF.

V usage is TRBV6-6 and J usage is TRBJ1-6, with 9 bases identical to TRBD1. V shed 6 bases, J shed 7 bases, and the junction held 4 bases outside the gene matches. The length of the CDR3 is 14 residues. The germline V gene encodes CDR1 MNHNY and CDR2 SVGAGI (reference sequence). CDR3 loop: CASSLGQGNSPLHF. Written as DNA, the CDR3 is TGTGCCAGCAGCTTGGGACAGGGAAATTCACCCCTCCACTTT.

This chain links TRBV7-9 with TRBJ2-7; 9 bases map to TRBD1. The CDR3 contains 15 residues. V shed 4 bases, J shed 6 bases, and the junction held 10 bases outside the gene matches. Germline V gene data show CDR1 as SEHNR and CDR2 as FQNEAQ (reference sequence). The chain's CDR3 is CASSYTNRGLSEQYF. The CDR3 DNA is TGTGCCAGCAGCTACACAAACAGGGGGCTTTCCGAGCAGTACTTC.

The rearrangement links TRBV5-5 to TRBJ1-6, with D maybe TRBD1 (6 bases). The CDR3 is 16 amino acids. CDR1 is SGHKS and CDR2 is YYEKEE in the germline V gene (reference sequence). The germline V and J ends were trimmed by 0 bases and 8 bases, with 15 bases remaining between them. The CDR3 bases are TGTGCCAGCAGCTTGGCCATGGACAGCGAATATTCACCCCTCCACTTT. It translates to CASSLAMDSEYSPLHF.

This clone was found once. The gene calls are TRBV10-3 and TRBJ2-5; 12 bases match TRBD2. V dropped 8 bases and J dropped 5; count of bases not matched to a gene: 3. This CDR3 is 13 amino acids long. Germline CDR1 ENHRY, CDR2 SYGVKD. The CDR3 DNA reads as TGTGCCATCGCGCTAGCGGGGGGGGAGACCCAGTACTTC. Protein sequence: CAIALAGGETQYF.

The CDR3 coding sequence is TGTGCCAGCAGTGGAATAAAGGGACAGGGGGCGAATGGCTACACCTTC. It specifies CASSGIKGQGANGYTF. The V call is TRBV6-1, the J call TRBJ1-2; TRBD1 matches 12 bases. The CDR3 consists of 16 residues. The V gene's germline CDR1 is MNHNS and CDR2 SASEGT. V shed 4 bases, J shed 6 bases, and the junction held 9 bases outside the gene matches.

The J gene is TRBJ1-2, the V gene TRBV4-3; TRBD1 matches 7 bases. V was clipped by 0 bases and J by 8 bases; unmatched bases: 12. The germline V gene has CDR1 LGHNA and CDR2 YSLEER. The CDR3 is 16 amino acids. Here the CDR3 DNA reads TGCGCCAGCAGCCAAGAAGCCGGCAGGGGGTTTTTCGGCTACACCTTC. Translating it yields CASSQEAGRGFFGYTF.

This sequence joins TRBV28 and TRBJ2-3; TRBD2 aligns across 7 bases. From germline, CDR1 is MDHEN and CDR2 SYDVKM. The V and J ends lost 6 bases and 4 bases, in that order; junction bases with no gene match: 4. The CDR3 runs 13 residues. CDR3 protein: CASRGGAADTQYF. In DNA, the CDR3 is TGTGCCAGCAGGGGAGGGGCGGCAGATACGCAGTATTTT.

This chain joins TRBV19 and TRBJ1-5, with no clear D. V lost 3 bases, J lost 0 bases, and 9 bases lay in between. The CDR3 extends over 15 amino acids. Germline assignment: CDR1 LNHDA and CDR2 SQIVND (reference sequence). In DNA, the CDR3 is TGTGCCAGTAGTATGGGAGGGTATAGCAATCAGCCCCAGCATTTT. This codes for CASSMGGYSNQPQHF.

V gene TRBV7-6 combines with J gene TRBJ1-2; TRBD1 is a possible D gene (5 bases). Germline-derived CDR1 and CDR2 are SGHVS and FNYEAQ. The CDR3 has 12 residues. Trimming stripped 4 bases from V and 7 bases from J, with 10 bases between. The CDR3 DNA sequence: TGTGCCAGCAGCTCGCAGGGTTTTGGCTACACCTTC. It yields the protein CASSSQGFGYTF.

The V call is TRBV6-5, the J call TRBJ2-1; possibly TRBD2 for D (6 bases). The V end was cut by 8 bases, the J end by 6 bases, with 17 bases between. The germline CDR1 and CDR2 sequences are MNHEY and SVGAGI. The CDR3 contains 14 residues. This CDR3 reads CASGLAGSFNEQFF. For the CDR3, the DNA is TGTGCCAGCGGGCTGGCGGGGTCTTTCAATGAGCAGTTCTTC.

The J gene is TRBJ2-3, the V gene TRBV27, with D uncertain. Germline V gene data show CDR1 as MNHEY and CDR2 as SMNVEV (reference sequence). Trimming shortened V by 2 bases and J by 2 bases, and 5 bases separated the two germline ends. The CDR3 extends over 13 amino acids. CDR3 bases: TGTGCCAGCAGTTTACGAGCCACAGATACGCAGTATTTT. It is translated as CASSLRATDTQYF.

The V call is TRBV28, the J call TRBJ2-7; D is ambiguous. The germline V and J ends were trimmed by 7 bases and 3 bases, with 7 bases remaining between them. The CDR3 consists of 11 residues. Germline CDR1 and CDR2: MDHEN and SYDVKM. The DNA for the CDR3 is TGTGCCAGCAAAACTGGCTACGAGCAGTACTTC. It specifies CASKTGYEQYF. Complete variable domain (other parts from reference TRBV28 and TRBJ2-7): DVKVTQSSRYLVKRTGEKVFLECVQDMDHENMFWYRQDPGLGLRLIYFSYDVKMKEKGDIPEGYSVSREKKERFSLILESASTNQTSMYLCASKTGYEQYFGPGTRLTVT.